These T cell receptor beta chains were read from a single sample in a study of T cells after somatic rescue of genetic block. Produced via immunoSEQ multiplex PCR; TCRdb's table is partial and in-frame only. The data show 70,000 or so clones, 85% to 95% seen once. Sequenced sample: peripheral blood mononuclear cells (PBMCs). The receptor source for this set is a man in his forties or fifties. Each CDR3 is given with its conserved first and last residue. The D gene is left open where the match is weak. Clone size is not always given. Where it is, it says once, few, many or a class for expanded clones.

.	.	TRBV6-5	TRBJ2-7	CASRRGPSYEQYF	TGTGCCAGCCGGCGGGGGCCCTCCTACGAGCAGTACTTC
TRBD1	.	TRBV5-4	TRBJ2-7	CASRSSGTEYEQYF	TGTGCCAGCAGATCCTCCGGGACAGAATACGAGCAGTACTTC
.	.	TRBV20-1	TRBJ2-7	CSLGREQYF	TGCAGTCTGGGCCGGGAGCAGTACTTC
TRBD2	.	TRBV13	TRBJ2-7	CASSLGLLAGAYEQYF	TGTGCCAGCAGCTTAGGCCTCCTAGCGGGAGCTTACGAGCAGTACTTC
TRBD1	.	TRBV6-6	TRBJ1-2	CASSPAGGANYGYTF	TGTGCCAGCAGTCCCGCAGGGGGGGCTAACTATGGCTACACCTTC
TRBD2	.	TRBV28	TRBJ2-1	CASSPYSSGRNEQFF	TGTGCCAGCAGCCCCTATAGTAGCGGGAGAAATGAGCAGTTCTTC
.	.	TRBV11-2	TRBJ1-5	CASSWTENQPQHF	TGTGCCAGCAGTTGGACAGAGAATCAGCCCCAGCATTTT
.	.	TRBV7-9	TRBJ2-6	CASSQSSGANVLTF	TGTGCCAGCAGCCAAAGCTCTGGGGCCAACGTCCTGACTTTC
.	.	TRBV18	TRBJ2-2	CASSPRTNTGELFF	TGTGCCAGCTCACCGCGTACGAACACCGGGGAGCTGTTTTTT
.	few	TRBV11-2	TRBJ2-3	CASSLRFLADTQYF	TGTGCCAGCAGCTTGAGGTTTCTCGCAGATACGCAGTATTTT
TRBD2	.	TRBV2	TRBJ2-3	CASSEYLLMAGGGDTQYF	TGTGCCAGCAGTGAATATTTGTTGATGGCGGGGGGCGGAGATACGCAGTATTTT
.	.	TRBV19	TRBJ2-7	CASSKIPDIPEQYF	TGTGCCAGTAGCAAAATCCCCGACATACCAGAGCAGTACTTC
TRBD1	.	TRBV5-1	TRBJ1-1	CASSLYRGLDTEAFF	TGCGCCAGCAGCCTATACAGGGGGCTTGACACTGAAGCTTTCTTT
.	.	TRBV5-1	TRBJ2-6	CASSLEAQGGSSGANVLTF	TGCGCCAGCAGCTTGGAGGCACAGGGAGGAAGCTCTGGGGCCAACGTCCTGACTTTC
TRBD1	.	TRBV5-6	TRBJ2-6	CASSLLDRANSGANVLTF	TGTGCCAGCAGCTTGTTGGACAGGGCTAACTCTGGGGCCAACGTCCTGACTTTC
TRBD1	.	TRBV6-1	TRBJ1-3	CASRDRANTIYF	TGTGCCAGCAGGGACAGGGCAAACACCATATATTTT
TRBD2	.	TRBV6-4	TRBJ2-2	CASSDSPSGGTGELFF	TGTGCCAGCAGTGACTCGCCTAGCGGGGGCACCGGGGAGCTGTTTTTT
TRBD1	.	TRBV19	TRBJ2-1	CASSMGTGRSSYNEQFF	TGTGCCAGTAGTATGGGGACAGGGAGAAGCTCTTACAATGAGCAGTTCTTC
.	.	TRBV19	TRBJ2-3	CASSKGRGQGDTQYF	TGTGCCAGTAGTAAGGGGAGGGGGCAGGGAGATACGCAGTATTTT
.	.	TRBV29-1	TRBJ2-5	CSVDGTEYQETQYF	TGCAGCGTTGATGGGACCGAGTACCAAGAGACCCAGTACTTC
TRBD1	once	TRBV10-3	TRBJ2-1	CAITDRVWAKQFF	TGTGCCATCACGGACAGGGTGTGGGCTAAGCAGTTCTTC
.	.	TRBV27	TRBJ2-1	CASNMGRPSGNEQFF	TGTGCCAGCAACATGGGGCGTCCCTCGGGCAATGAGCAGTTCTTC
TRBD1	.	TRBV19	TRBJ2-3	CASSYRDRSTDTQYF	TGTGCCAGTAGTTACCGGGACAGAAGCACAGATACGCAGTATTTT
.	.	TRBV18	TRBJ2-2	CASSPKQVNLRNTGELFF	TGTGCCAGCTCACCGAAGCAGGTCAATCTCCGTAACACCGGGGAGCTGTTTTTT
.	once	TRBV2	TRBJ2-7	CASSEPVRVEQYF	TGTGCCAGCAGTGAACCCGTTAGGGTCGAGCAGTACTTC
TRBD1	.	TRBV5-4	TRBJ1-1	CASSGTGGPREAFF	TGTGCCAGCAGCGGTACAGGGGGTCCTCGGGAAGCTTTCTTT
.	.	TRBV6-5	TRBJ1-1	CASRSPVSYTEAFF	TGTGCCAGCAGATCTCCGGTCTCGTACACTGAAGCTTTCTTT
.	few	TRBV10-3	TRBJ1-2	CAVPGQLGGYTF	TGTGCTGTCCCGGGACAACTCGGTGGCTACACCTTC
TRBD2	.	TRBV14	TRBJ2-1	CASSQVLGGRGNEQFF	TGTGCCAGCAGCCAAGTCTTGGGCGGGAGGGGGAATGAGCAGTTCTTC
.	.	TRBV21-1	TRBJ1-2	CALHGADLLISGYTF	TGTGCCTTACACGGGGCAGATCTACTTATCTCTGGCTACACCTTC
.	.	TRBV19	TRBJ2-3	CASSPSVDTDTQYF	TGTGCCAGTAGTCCTAGCGTGGACACAGATACGCAGTATTTT
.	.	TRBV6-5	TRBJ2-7	CASSRTSRDEQYF	TGTGCCAGCAGTCGAACTAGCAGGGACGAGCAGTACTTC
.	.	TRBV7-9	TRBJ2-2	CASSLALAVTNTGELFF	TGTGCCAGCAGCTTAGCCTTAGCGGTGACGAACACCGGGGAGCTGTTTTTT
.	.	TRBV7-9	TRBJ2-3	CASSLGQPGQDTQYF	TGTGCCAGCAGCTTAGGACAGCCAGGACAAGATACGCAGTATTTT
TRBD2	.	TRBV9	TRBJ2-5	CASSVGRLAEETQYF	TGTGCCAGCAGCGTAGGCAGGCTAGCGGAAGAGACCCAGTACTTC
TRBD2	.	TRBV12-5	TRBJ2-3	CASGPVAGGSTDTQYF	TGTGCTAGTGGTCCCGTAGCGGGGGGTTCTACAGATACGCAGTATTTT
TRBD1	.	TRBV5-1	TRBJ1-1	CASSLELGQVNTEAFF	TGCGCCAGCAGCTTGGAACTGGGACAGGTGAACACTGAAGCTTTCTTT
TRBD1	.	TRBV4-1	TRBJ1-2	CASRPPGQNYGYTF	TGCGCCAGCAGACCTCCGGGACAGAACTATGGCTACACCTTC
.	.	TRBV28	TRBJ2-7	CASSSPGYEQYF	TGTGCCAGCAGTTCCCCCGGCTACGAGCAGTACTTC
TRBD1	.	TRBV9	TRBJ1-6	CASSSDRDYNSPLHF	TGTGCCAGCAGCTCCGACAGGGACTATAATTCACCCCTCCACTTT